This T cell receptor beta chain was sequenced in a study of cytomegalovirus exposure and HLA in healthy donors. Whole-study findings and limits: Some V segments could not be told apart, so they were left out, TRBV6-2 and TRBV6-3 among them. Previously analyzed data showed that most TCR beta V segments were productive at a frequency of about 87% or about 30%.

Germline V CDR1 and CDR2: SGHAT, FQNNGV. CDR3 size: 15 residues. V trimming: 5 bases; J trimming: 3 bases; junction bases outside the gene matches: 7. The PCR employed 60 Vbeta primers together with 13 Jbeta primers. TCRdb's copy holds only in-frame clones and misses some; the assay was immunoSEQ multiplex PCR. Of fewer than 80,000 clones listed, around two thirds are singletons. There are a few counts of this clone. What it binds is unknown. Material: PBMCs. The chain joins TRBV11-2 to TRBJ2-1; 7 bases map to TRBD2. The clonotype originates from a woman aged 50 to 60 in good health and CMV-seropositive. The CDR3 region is CASSPGLDNYNEQFF. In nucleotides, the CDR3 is TGTGCCAGCAGCCCAGGACTAGACAACTACAATGAGCAGTTCTTC.